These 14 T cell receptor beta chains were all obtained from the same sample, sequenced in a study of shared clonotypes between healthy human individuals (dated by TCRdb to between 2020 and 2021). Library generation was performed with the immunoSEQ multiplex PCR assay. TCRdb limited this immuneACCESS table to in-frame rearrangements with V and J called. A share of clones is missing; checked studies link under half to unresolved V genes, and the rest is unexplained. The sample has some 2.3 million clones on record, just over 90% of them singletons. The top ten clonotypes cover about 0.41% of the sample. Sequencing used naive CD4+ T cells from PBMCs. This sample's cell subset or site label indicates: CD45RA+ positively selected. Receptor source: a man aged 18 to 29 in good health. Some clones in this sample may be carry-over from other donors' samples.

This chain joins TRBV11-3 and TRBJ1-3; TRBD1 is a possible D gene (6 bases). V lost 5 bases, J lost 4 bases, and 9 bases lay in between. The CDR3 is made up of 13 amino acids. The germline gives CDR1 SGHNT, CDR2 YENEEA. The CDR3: CASSKGQGNTIYF. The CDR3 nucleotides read TGTGCCAGCAGCAAAGGACAGGGAAACACCATATATTTT. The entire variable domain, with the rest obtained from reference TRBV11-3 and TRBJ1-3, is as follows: EAGVVQSPRYKIIEKKQPVAFWCNPISGHNTLYWYLQNLGQGPELLIRYENEEAVDDSQLPKDRFSAERLKGVDSTLKIQPAELGDSAVYLCASSKGQGNTIYFGEGSWLTVV.

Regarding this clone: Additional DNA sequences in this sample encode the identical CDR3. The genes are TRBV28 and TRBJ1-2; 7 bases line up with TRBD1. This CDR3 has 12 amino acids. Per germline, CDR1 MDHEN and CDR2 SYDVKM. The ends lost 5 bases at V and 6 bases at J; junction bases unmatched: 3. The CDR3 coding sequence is TGTGCCAGCAGTAGACAGGGTGATGGCTACACCTTC. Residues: CASSRQGDGYTF.

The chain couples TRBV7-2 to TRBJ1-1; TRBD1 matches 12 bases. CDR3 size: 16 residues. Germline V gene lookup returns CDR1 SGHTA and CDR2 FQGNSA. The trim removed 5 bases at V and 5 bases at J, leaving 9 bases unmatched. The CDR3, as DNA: TGTGCCAGCAGCCCGGGACAGGGGGCCCCGGGTACTGAAGCTTTCTTT. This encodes CASSPGQGAPGTEAFF.

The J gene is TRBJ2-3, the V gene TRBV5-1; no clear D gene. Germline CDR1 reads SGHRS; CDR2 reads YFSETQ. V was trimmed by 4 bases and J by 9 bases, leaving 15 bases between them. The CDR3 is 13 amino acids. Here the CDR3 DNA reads TGCGCCAGCAGCCCGAACGTGGTAGGGACGCAGTATTTT. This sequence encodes CASSPNVVGTQYF.

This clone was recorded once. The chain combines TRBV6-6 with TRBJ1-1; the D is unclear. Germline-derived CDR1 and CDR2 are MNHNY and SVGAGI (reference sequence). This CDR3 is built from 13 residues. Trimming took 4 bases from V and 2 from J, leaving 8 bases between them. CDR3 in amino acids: CASSSRDNTEAFF. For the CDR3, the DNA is TGTGCCAGCAGTTCCCGAGATAACACTGAAGCTTTCTTT.

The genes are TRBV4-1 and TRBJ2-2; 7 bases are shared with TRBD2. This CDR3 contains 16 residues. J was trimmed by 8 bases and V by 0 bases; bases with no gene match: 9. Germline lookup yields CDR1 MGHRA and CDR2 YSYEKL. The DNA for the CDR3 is TGCGCCAGCAGCCAAGAACCCCCCCTAGCGGAAGGGGAGCTGTTTTTT. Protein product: CASSQEPPLAEGELFF.

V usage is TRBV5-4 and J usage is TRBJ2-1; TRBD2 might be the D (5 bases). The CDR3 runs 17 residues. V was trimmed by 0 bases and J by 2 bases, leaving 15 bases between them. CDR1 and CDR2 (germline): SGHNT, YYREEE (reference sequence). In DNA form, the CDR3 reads TGTGCCAGCAGCTTGGGGGGTTCTGGGAGCACCTACAATGAGCAGTTCTTC. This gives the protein CASSLGGSGSTYNEQFF.

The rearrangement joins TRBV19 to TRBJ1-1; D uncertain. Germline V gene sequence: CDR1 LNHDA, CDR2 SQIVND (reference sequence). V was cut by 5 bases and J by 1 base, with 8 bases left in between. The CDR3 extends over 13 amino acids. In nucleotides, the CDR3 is TGTGCCAGTAGTCTGTGGGAGAACACTGAAGCTTTCTTT. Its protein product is CASSLWENTEAFF.

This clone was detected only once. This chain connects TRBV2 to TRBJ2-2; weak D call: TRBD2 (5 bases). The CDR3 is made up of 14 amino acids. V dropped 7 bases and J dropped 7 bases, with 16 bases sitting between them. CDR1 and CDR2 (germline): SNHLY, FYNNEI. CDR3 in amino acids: CASKLVGSVGELFF. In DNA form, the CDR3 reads TGTGCCAGCAAACTAGTGGGGTCGGTCGGGGAGCTGTTTTTT.

DNA of the CDR3: TGTGCCTGGAGCGACCCCGGCAGGGGGAATGAAAAACTGTTTTTT. Its protein is CAWSDPGRGNEKLFF. The chain employs TRBV30 and TRBJ1-4; 7 nucleotides agree with TRBD1. Germline CDR1 GTSNPN, CDR2 SVGIG (reference sequence). The CDR3 length is 15 residues. Unmatched junction bases numbered 9, after V lost 3 bases and J lost 5 bases.

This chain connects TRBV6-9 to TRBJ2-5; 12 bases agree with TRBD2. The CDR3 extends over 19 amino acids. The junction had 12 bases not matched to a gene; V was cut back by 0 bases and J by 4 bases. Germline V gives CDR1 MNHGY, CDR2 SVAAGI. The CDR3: CASSYSSPLAGGPGETQYF. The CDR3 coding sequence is TGTGCCAGCAGTTATTCGAGCCCTCTAGCGGGAGGGCCGGGAGAGACCCAGTACTTC.

The DNA for the CDR3 is TGTGCCAGCAGTGAGACAGGGAAGATCCCAACTGGCTACACCTTC. As protein: CASSETGKIPTGYTF. V gene TRBV27 combines with J gene TRBJ1-2; 7 bases line up with TRBD1. Trimming removed 5 bases from V and 7 bases from J; junction bases left unmatched: 13. The CDR3 contains 15 residues. Germline loops: CDR1 MNHEY, CDR2 SMNVEV (reference sequence).

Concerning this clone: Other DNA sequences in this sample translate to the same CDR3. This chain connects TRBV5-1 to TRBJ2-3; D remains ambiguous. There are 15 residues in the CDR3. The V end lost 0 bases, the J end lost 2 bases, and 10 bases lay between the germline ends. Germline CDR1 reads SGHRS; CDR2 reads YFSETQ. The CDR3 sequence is CASSLAGASTDTQYF. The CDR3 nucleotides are TGCGCCAGCAGCTTGGCTGGTGCTTCCACAGATACGCAGTATTTT.

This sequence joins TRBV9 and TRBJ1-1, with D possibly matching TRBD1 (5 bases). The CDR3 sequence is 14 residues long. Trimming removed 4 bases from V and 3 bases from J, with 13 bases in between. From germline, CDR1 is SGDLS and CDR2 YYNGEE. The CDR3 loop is CASSPRVGDTEAFF. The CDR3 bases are TGTGCCAGCAGCCCACGGGTGGGGGACACTGAAGCTTTCTTT.